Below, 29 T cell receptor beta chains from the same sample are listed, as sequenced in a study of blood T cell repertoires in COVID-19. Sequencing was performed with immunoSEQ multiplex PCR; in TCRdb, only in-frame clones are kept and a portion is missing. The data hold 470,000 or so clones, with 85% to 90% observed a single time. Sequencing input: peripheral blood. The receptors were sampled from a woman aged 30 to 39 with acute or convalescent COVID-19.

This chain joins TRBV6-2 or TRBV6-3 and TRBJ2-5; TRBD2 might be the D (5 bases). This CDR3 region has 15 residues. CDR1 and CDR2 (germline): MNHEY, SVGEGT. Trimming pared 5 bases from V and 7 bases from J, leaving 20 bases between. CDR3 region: CASSAGLSGGRTQYF. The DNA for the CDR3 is TGTGCCAGCAGTGCGGGTCTTTCGGGTGGGCGGACCCAGTACTTC.

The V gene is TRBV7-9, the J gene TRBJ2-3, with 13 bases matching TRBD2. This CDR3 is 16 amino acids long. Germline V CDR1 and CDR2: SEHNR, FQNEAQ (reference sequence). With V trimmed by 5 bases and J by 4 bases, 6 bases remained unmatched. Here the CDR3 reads CASSPPGLAGSDTQYF. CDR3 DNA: TGTGCCAGCAGCCCGCCGGGACTAGCGGGGTCAGATACGCAGTATTTT.

CDR3 in amino acids: CAWSVGTGAKPVSYNEQFF. The CDR3 coding sequence is TGTGCCTGGAGTGTAGGGACAGGGGCCAAACCCGTCTCCTACAATGAGCAGTTCTTC. V and J are TRBV30 and TRBJ2-1, with 10 bases fitting TRBD1. Germline V gene lookup returns CDR1 GTSNPN and CDR2 SVGIG (reference sequence). The CDR3 has 19 amino acids. The V and J ends lost 0 bases and 0 bases, in that order; junction bases with no gene match: 11.

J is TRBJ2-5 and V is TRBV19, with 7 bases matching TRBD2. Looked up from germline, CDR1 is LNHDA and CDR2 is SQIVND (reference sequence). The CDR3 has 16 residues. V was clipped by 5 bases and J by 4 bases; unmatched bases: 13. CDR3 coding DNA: TGTGCCAGTAGTGACCACGGGCTAGCGGCCCGAGAGACCCAGTACTTC. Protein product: CASSDHGLAARETQYF.

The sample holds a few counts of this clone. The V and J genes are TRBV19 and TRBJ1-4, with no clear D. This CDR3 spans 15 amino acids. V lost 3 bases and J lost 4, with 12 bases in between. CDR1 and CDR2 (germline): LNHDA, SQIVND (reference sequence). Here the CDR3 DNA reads TGTGCCAGTAGTATTGGTTCCCAGAATAATGAAAAACTGTTTTTT. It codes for CASSIGSQNNEKLFF.

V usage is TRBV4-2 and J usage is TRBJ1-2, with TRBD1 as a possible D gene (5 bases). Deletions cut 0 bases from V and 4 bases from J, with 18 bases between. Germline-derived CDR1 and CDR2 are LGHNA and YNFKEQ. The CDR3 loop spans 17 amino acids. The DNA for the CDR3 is TGTGCCAGCAGCCAAGATTATGGAGGGGTTGTCCCCTATGGCTACACCTTC. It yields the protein CASSQDYGGVVPYGYTF.

CDR3 protein: CASSQALAGNNEQFF. For the CDR3, the DNA is TGTGCCAGCAGCCAAGCGCTAGCGGGAAACAATGAGCAGTTCTTC. The chain joins TRBV3-1 (or the pseudogene TRBV3-2) to TRBJ2-1; 9 bases match TRBD2. Germline CDR1 LGHDT, CDR2 YNNKEL (reference sequence). V shed 1 base and J 5 bases; nucleotides not matched to a gene: 3. There are 15 residues in the CDR3.

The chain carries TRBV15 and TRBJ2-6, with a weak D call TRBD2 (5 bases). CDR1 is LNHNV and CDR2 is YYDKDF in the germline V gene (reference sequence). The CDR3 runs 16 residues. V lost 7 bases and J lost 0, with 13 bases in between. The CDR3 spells CATTHGVISGANVLTF. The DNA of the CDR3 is TGTGCCACCACTCACGGGGTTATCTCTGGGGCCAACGTCCTGACTTTC.

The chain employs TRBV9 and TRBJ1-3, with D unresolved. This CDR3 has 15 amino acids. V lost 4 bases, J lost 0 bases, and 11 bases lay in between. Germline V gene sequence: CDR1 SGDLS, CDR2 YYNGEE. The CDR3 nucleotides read TGTGCCAGCAGCCCCCCCAGGAACTCTGGAAACACCATATATTTT. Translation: CASSPPRNSGNTIYF.

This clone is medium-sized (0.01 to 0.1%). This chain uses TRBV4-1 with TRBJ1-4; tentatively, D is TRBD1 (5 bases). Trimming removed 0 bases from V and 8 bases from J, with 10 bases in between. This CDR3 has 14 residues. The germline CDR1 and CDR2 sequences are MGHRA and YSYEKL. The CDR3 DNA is TGCGCCAGCAGCCAAGATGGAACAGGAGAAAAACTGTTTTTT. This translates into CASSQDGTGEKLFF.

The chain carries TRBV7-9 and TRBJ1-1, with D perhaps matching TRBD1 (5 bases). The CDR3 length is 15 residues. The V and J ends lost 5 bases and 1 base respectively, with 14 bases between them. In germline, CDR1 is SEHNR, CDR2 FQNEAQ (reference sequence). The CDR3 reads CASSHLDGGNTEAFF. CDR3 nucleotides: TGTGCCAGCAGCCATCTCGACGGGGGGAACACTGAAGCTTTCTTT.

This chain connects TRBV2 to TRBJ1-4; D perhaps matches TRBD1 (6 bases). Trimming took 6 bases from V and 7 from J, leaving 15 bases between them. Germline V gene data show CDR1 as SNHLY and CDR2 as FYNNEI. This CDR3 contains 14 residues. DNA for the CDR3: TGTGCCAGCAGCGGCTTGGGGGCAGGTGAAAAACTGTTTTTT. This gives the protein CASSGLGAGEKLFF.

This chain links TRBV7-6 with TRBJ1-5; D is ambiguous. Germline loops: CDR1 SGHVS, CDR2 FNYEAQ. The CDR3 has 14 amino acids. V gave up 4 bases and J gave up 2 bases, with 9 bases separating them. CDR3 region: CASSSGGGNQPQHF. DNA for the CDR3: TGTGCCAGCAGCTCGGGCGGGGGCAATCAGCCCCAGCATTTT.

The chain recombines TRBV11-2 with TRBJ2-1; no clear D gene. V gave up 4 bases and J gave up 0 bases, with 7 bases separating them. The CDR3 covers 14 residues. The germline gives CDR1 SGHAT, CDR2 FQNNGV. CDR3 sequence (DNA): TGTGCCAGCAGCTCCGAAGCCTCCTACAATGAGCAGTTCTTC. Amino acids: CASSSEASYNEQFF. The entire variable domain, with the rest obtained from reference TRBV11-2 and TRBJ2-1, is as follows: EAGVAQSPRYKIIEKRQSVAFWCNPISGHATLYWYQQILGQGPKLLIQFQNNGVVDDSQLPKDRFSAERLKGVDSTLKIQPAKLEDSAVYLCASSSEASYNEQFFGPGTRLTVL.

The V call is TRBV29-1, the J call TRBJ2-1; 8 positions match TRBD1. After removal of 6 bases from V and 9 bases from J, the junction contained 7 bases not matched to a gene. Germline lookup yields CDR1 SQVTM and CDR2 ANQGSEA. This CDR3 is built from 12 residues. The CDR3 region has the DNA TGCAGCGTCGCTCAGGGGGCCGTTGAGCAGTTCTTC. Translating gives CSVAQGAVEQFF.

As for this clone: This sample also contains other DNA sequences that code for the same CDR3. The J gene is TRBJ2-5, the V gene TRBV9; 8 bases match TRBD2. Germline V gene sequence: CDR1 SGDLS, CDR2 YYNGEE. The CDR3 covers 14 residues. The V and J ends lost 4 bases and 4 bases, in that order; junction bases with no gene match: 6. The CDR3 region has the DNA TGTGCCAGCAGCCCAAGCGGGGGACGAGAGACCCAGTACTTC. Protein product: CASSPSGGRETQYF.

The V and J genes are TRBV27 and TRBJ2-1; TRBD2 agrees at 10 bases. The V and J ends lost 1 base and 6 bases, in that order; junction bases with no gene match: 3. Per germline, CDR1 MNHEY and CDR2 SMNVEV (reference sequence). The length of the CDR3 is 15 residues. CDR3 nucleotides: TGTGCCAGCAGTTTATTTCTAGCGGGGGTCAATGAGCAGTTCTTC. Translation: CASSLFLAGVNEQFF.

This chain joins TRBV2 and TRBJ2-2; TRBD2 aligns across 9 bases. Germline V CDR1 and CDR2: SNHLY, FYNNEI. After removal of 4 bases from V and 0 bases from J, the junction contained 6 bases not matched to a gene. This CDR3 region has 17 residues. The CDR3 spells CASSGASGAPNTGELFF. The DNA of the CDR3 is TGTGCCAGCAGTGGAGCTAGCGGGGCCCCGAACACCGGGGAGCTGTTTTTT.

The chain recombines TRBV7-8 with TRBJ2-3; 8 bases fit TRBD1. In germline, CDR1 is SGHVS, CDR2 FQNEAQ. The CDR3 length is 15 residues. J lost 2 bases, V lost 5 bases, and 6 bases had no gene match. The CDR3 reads CASSVGTGFTDTQYF. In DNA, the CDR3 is TGTGCCAGCAGCGTAGGGACAGGCTTCACAGATACGCAGTATTTT.

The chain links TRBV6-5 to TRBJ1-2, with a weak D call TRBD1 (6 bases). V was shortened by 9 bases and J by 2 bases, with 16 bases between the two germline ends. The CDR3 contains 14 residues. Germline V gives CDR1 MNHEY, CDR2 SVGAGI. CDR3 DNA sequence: TGTGCCAGTAAAAAATTTGGACAGAACTATGGCTACACCTTC. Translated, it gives CASKKFGQNYGYTF.

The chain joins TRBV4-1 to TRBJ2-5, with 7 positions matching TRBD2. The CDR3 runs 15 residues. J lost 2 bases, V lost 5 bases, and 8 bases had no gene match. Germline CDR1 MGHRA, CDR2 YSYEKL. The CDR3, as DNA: TGCGCCAGCAGCTTCCAGCGAGCGGGACAAGAGACCCAGTACTTC. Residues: CASSFQRAGQETQYF.

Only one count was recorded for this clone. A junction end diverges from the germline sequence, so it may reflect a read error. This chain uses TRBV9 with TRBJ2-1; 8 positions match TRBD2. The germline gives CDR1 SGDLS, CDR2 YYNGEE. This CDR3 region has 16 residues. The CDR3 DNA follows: TGTGCCCGCAGTGGCGCCGGGGGGGGGCCTGGAGATGAGCAGTTCTTC. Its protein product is CARSGAGGGPGDEQFF.

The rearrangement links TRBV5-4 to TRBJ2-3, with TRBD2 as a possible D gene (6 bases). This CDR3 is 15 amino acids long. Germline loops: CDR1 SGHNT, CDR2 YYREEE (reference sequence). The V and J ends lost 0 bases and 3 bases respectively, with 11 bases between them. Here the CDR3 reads CASSLDGGVTDTQYF. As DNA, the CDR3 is TGTGCCAGCAGCTTGGACGGCGGGGTAACAGATACGCAGTATTTT. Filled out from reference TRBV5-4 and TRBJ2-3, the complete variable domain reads ETGVTQSPTHLIKTRGQQVTLRCSSQSGHNTVSWYQQALGQGPQFIFQYYREEENGRGNFPPRFSGLQFPNYSSELNVNALELDDSALYLCASSLDGGVTDTQYFGPGTRLTVL.

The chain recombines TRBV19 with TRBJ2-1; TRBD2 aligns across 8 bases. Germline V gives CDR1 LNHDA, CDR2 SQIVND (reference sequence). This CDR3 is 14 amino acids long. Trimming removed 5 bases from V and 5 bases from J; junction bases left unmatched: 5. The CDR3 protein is CASSVGGVNNEQFF. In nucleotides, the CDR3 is TGTGCCAGTAGTGTCGGGGGGGTTAACAATGAGCAGTTCTTC. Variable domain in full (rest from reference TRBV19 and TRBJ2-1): DGGITQSPKYLFRKEGQNVTLSCEQNLNHDAMYWYRQDPGQGLRLIYYSQIVNDFQKGDIAEGYSVSREKKESFPLTVTSAQKNPTAFYLCASSVGGVNNEQFFGPGTRLTVL.

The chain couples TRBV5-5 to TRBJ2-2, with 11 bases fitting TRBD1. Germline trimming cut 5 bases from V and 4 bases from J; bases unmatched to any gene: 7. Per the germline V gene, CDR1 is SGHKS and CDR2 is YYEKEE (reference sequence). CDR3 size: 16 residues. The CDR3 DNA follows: TGTGCCAGCAGTATAGGACAGGGGGCCGGCACCGGGGAGCTGTTTTTT. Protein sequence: CASSIGQGAGTGELFF.

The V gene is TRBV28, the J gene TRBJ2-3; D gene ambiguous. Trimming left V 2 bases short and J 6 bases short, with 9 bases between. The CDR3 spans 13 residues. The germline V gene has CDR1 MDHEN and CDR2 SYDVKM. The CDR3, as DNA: TGTGCCAGCAGTTTAATCCGCCGGGATACGCAGTATTTT. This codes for CASSLIRRDTQYF.

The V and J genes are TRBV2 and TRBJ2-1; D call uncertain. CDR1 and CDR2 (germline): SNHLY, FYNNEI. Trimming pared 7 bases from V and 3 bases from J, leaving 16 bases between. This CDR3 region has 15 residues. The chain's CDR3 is CASNPPSLVYNEQFF. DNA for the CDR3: TGTGCCAGCAACCCCCCGTCACTGGTCTACAATGAGCAGTTCTTC.

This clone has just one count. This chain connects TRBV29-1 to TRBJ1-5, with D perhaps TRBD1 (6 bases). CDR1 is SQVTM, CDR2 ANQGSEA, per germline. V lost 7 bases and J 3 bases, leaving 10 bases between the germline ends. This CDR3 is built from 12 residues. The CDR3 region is CSAQGPNQPQHF. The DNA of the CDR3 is TGCAGCGCCCAGGGGCCCAATCAGCCCCAGCATTTT.

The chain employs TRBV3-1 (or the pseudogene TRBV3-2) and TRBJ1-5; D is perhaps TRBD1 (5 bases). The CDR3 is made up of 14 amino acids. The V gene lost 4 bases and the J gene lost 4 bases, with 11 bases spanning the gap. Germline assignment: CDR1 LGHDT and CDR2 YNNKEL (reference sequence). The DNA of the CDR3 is TGTGCCAGCAGCCGGGGCACCGGGAATCAGCCCCAGCATTTT. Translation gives CASSRGTGNQPQHF.